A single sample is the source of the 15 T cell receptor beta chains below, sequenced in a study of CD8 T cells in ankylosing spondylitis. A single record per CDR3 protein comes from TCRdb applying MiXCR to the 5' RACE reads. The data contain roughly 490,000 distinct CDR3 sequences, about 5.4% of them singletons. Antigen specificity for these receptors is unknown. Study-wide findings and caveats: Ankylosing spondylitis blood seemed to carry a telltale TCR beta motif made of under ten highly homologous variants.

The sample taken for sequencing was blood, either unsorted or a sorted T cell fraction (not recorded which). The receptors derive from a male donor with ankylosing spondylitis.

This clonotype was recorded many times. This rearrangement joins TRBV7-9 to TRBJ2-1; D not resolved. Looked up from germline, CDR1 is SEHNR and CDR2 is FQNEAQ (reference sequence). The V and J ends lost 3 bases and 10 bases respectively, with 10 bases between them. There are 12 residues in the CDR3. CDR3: CASSFDPAEQFF. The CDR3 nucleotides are TGTGCCAGCAGCTTTGACCCCGCAGAGCAGTTCTTC.

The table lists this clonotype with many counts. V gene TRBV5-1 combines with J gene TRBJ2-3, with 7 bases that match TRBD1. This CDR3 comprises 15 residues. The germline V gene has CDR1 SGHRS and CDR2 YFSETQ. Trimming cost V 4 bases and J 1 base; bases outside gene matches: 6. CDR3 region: CASSVTGDGTDTQYF. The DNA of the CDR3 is TGCGCCAGCAGCGTAACAGGGGATGGCACAGATACGCAGTATTTT.

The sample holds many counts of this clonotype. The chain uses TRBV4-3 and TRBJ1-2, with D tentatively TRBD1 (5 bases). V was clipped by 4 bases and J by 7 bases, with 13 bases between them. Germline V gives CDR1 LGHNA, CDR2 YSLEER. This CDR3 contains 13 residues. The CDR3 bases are TGCGCCAGCAGCCCCCGGGACGGCGGTGGCTACACCTTC. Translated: CASSPRDGGGYTF.

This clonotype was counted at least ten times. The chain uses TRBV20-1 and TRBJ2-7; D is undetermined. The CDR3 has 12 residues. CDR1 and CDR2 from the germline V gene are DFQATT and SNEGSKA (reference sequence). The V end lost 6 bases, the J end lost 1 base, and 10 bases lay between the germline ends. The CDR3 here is CSAGIGSYEQYF. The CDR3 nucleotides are TGCAGTGCGGGAATTGGATCCTACGAGCAGTACTTC.

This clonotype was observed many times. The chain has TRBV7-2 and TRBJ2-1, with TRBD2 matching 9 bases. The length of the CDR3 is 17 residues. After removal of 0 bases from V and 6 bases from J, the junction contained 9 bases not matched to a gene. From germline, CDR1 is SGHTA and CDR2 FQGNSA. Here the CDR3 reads CASSLAWGRGGRNEQFF. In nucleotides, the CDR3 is TGTGCCAGCAGCTTAGCCTGGGGGCGGGGGGGCCGCAATGAGCAGTTCTTC.

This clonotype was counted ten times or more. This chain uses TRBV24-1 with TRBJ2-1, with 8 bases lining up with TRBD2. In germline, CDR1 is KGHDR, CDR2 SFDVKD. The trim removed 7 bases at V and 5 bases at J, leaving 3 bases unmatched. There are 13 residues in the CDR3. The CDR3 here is CATRGLGHNEQFF. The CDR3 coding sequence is TGTGCCACCAGGGGACTAGGACACAATGAGCAGTTCTTC.

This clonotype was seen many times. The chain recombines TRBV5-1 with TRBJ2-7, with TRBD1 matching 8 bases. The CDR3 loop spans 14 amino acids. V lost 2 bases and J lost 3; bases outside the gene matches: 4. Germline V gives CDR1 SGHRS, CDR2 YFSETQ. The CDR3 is CASSFSGGDYEQYF. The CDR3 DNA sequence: TGCGCCAGCAGCTTCTCAGGGGGCGACTACGAGCAGTACTTC.

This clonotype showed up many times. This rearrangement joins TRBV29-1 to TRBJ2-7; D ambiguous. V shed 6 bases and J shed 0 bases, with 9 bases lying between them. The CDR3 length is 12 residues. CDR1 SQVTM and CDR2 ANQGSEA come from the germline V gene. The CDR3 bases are TGCAGCGTCCGGTATCTCTCCTACGAGCAGTACTTC. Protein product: CSVRYLSYEQYF.

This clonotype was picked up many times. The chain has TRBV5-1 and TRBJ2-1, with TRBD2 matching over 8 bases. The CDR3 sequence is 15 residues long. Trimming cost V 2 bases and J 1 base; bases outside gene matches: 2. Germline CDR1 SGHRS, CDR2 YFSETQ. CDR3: CASSLAGVSYNEQFF. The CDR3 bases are TGCGCCAGCAGCTTAGCGGGAGTATCCTACAATGAGCAGTTCTTC.

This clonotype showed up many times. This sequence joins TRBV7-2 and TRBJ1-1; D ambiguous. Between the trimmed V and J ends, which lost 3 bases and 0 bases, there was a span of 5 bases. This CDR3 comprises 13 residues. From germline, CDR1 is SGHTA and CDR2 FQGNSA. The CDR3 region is CASSFTLNTEAFF. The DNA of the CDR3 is TGTGCCAGCAGCTTCACACTGAACACTGAAGCTTTCTTT.

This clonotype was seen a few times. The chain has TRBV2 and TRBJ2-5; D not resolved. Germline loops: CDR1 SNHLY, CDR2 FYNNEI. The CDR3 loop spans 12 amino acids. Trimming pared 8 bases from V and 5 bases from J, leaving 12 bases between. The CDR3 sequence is CASLLRSETQYF. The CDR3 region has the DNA TGTGCCAGCCTACTTCGATCGGAGACCCAGTACTTC. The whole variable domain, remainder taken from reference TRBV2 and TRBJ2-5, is EPEVTQTPSHQVTQMGQEVILRCVPISNHLYFYWYRQILGQKVEFLVSFYNNEISEKSEIFDDQFSVERPDGSNFTLKIRSTKLEDSAMYFCASLLRSETQYFGPGTRLLVL.

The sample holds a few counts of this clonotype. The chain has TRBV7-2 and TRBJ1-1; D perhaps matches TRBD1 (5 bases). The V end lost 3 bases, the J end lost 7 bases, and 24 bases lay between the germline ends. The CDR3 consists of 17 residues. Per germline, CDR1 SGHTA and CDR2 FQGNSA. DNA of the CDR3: TGTGCCAGCAGCTTGGCGTATGGATACGGGGGAAGCCTTGAAGCTTTCTTT. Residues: CASSLAYGYGGSLEAFF.

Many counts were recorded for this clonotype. In DNA, the CDR3 is TGCAGCGTTGAAGGGGCCGGATCCTACAATGAGCAGTTCTTC. Protein: CSVEGAGSYNEQFF. This chain links TRBV29-1 with TRBJ2-1; no firm D call. Looked up from germline, CDR1 is SQVTM and CDR2 is ANQGSEA. This CDR3 spans 14 amino acids. V was trimmed by 1 base and J by 1 base, leaving 8 bases between them.

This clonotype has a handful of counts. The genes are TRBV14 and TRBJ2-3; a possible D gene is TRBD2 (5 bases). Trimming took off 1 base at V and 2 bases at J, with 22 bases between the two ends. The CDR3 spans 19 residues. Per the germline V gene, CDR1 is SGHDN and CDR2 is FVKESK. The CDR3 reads CASSQVIRPTTGITDTQYF. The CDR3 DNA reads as TGTGCCAGCAGCCAAGTAATACGACCGACGACGGGGATCACAGATACGCAGTATTTT.

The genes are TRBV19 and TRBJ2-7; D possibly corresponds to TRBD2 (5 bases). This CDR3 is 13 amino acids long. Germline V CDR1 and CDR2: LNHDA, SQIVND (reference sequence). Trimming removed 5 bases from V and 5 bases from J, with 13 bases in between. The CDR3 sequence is CASSSSTGNEQYF. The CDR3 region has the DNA TGTGCCAGTAGTTCCTCGACGGGGAACGAGCAGTACTTC.